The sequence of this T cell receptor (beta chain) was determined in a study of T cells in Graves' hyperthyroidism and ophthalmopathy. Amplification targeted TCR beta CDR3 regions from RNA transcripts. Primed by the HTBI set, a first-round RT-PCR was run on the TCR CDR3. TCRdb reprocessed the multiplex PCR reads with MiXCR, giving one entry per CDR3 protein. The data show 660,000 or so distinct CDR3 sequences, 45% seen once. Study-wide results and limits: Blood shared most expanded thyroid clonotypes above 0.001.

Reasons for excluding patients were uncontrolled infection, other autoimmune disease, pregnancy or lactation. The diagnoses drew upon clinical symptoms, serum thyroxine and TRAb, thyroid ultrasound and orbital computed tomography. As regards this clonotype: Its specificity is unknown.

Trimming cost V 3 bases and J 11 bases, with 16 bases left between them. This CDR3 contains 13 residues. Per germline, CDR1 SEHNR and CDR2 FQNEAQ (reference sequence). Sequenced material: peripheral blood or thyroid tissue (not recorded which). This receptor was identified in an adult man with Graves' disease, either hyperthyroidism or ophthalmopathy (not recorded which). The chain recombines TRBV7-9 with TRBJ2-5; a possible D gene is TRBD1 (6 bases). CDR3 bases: TGTGCCAGCAGCTTCGCAGGGGCTAGCAATCAGTACTTC. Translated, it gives CASSFAGASNQYF.